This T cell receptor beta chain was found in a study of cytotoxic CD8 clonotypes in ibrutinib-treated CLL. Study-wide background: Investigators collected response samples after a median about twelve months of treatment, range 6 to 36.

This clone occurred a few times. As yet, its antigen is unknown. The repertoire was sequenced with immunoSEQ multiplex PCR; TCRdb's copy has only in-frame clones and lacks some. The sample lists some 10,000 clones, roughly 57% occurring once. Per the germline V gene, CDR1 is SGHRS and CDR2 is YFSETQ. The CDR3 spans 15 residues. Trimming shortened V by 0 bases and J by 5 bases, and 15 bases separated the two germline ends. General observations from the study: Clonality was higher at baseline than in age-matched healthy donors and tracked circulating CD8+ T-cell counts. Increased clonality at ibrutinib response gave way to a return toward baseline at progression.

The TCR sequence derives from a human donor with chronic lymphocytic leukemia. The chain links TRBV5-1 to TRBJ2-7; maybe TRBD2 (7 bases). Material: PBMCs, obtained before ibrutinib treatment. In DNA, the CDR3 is TGCGCCAGCAGCTTGGGCGGGGGCTCTCTGCACGAGCAGTACTTC. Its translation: CASSLGGGSLHEQYF.